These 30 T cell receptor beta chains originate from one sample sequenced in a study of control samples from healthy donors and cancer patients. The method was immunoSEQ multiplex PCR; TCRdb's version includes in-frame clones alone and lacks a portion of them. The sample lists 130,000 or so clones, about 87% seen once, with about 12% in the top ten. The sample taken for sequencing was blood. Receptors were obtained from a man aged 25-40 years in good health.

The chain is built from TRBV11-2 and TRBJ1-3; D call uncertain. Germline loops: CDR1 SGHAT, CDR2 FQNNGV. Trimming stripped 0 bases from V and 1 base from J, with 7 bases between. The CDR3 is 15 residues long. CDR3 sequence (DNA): TGTGCCAGCAGCTTAGAAGGGATATCTGGAAACACCATATATTTT. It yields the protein CASSLEGISGNTIYF.

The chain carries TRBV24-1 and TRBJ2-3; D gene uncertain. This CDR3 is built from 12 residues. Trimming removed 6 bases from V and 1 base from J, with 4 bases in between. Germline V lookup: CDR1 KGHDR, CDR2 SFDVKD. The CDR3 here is CATSSGTDTQYF. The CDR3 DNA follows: TGTGCCACCAGTTCAGGCACAGATACGCAGTATTTT.

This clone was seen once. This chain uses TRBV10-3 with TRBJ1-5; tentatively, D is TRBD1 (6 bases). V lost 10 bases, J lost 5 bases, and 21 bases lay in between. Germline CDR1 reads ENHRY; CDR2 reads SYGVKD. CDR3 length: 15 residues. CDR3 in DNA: TGTGCCACTACGAGTGAAACAGGGACCGATCAGCCCCAGCATTTT. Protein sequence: CATTSETGTDQPQHF.

Here the CDR3 reads CASSYTYRESPLHF. CDR3 sequence (DNA): TGTGCCAGCAGTTACACATACAGGGAATCACCCCTCCACTTT. V gene TRBV6-5 combines with J gene TRBJ1-6, with D possibly TRBD1 on 6 matching bases. Germline V CDR1 and CDR2: MNHEY, SVGAGI. V was pared by 2 bases and J by 10 bases, with 12 bases between. The CDR3 totals 14 residues.

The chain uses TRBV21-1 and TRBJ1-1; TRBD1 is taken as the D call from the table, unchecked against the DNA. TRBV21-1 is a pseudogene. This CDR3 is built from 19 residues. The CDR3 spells CASSKVPSVQINSIKEAFF. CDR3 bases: TGTGCCAGCAGCAAAGTCCCGTCGGTACAGATCAATTCCATTAAAGAAGCTTTCTTT.

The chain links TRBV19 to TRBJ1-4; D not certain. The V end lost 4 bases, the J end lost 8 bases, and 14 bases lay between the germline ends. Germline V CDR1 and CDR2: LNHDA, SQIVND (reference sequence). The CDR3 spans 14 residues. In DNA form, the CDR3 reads TGTGCCAGTAGTAGAGGATTGGTAGCGGAAAAACTGTTTTTT. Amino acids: CASSRGLVAEKLFF.

Here the CDR3 DNA reads TGTGCCATCGGGCAGGCCTATGGCTACACCTTC. As protein: CAIGQAYGYTF. This chain joins TRBV10-3 and TRBJ1-2; unclear D gene. V lost 8 bases and J lost 4, with 8 bases in between. Germline CDR1 ENHRY, CDR2 SYGVKD. CDR3 length: 11 residues.

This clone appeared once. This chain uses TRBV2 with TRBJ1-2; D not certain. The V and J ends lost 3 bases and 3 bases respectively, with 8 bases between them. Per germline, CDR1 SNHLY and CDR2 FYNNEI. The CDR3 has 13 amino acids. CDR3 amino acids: CASSEAGDYGYTF. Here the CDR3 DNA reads TGTGCCAGCAGTGAGGCGGGAGACTATGGCTACACCTTC.

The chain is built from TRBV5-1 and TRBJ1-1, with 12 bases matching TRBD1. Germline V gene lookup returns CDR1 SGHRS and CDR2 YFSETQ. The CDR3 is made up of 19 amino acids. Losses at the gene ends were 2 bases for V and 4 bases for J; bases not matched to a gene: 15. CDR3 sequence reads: CASSFSGQGAGNEVTEAFF. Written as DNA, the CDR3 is TGCGCCAGCAGCTTTTCGGGACAGGGGGCCGGGAATGAGGTCACTGAAGCTTTCTTT.

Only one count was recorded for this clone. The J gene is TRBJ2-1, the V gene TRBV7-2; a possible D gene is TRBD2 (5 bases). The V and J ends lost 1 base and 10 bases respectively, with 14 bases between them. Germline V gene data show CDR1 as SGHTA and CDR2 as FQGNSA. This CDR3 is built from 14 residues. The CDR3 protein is CASSLGGGFPEQFF. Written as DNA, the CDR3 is TGTGCCAGCAGCTTAGGTGGCGGGTTCCCAGAGCAGTTCTTC.

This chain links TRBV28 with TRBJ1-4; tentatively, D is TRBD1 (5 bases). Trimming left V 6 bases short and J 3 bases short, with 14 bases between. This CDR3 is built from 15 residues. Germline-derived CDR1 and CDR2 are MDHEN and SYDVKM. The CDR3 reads CASSPPQGANEKLFF. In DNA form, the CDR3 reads TGTGCCAGCAGCCCCCCCCAGGGAGCTAATGAAAAACTGTTTTTT.

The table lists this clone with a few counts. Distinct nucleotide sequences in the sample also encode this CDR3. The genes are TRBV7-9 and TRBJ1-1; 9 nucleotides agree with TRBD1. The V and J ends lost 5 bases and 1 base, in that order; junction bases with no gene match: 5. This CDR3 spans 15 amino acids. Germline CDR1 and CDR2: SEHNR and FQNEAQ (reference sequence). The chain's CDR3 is CASSRPQGANTEAFF. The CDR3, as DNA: TGTGCCAGCAGCCGCCCACAGGGGGCGAACACTGAAGCTTTCTTT.

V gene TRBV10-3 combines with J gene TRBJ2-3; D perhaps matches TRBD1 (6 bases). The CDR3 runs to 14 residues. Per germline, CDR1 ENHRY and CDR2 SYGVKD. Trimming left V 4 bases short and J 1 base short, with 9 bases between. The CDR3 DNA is TGTGCCATCAGTGTCAGGGGAGGCACAGATACGCAGTATTTT. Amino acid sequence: CAISVRGGTDTQYF.

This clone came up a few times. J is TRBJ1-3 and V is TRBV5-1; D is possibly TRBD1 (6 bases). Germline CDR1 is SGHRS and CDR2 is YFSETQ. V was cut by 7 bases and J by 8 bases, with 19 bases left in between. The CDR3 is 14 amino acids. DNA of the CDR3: TGCGCCAGCCAGCTGGGGGCTCGGAGGGACACCATATATTTT. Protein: CASQLGARRDTIYF.

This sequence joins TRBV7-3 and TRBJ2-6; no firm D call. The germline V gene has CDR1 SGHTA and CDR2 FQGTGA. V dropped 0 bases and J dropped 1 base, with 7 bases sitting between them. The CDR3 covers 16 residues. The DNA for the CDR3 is TGTGCCAGCAGCTTAACCAGGCAATCTGGGGCCAACGTCCTGACTTTC. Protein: CASSLTRQSGANVLTF.

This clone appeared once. CDR3 loop: CAWSVVETQYF. CDR3 nucleotides: TGTGCCTGGAGTGTAGTAGAGACCCAGTACTTC. This sequence joins TRBV30 and TRBJ2-5; D remains unclear. The CDR3 extends over 11 amino acids. Trimming removed 0 bases at V and 4 bases at J, with 3 bases between. Germline V gene lookup returns CDR1 GTSNPN and CDR2 SVGIG (reference sequence).

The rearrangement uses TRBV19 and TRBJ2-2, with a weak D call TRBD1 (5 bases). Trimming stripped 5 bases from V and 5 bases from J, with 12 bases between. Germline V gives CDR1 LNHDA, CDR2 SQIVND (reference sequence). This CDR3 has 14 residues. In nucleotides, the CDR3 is TGTGCCAGTAGTGTACAAAAGGGGACCGGGGAGCTGTTTTTT. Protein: CASSVQKGTGELFF.

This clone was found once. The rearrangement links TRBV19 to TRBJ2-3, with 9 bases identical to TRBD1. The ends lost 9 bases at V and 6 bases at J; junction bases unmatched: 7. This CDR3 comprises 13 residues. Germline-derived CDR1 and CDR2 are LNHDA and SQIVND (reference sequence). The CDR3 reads CASRTGGGDTQYF. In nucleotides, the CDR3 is TGTGCCAGCAGAACAGGGGGCGGTGATACGCAGTATTTT. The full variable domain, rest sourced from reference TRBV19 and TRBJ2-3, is DGGITQSPKYLFRKEGQNVTLSCEQNLNHDAMYWYRQDPGQGLRLIYYSQIVNDFQKGDIAEGYSVSREKKESFPLTVTSAQKNPTAFYLCASRTGGGDTQYFGPGTRLTVL.

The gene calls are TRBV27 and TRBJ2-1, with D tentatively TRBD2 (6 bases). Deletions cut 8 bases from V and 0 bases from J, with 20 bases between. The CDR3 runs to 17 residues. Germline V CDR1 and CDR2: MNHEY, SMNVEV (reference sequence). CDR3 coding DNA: TGTGCCAGCTCCGGGACGGGAGAAACTCTCTCCTACAATGAGCAGTTCTTC. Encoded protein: CASSGTGETLSYNEQFF.

CDR3 DNA sequence: TGTGCCAGCAGCCCCCTCGGACAGGGAGGTTCCGGGGAGCTGTTTTTT. Protein sequence: CASSPLGQGGSGELFF. The V call is TRBV5-6, the J call TRBJ2-2; 8 bases line up with TRBD1. The CDR3 loop spans 16 amino acids. Germline CDR1 reads SGHDT; CDR2 reads YYEEEE. Losses at the gene ends were 4 bases for V and 6 bases for J; bases not matched to a gene: 11. The full variable domain, with the rest looked up from reference TRBV5-6 and TRBJ2-2, is DAGVTQSPTHLIKTRGQQVTLRCSPKSGHDTVSWYQQALGQGPQFIFQYYEEEERQRGNFPDRFSGHQFPNYSSELNVNALLLGDSALYLCASSPLGQGGSGELFFGEGSRLTVL.

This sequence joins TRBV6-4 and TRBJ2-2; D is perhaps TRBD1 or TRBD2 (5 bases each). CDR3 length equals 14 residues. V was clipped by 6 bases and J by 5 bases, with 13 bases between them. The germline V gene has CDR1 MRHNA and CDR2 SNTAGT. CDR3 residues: CASRTNWGTGELFF. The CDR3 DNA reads TGTGCCAGCAGAACTAATTGGGGGACCGGGGAGCTGTTTTTT.

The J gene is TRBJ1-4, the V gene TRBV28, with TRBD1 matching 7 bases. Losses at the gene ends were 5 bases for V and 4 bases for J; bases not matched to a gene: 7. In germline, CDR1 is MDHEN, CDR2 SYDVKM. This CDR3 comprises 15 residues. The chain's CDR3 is CASSKGGTDNEKLFF. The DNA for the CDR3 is TGTGCCAGCAGTAAGGGCGGGACAGATAATGAAAAACTGTTTTTT.

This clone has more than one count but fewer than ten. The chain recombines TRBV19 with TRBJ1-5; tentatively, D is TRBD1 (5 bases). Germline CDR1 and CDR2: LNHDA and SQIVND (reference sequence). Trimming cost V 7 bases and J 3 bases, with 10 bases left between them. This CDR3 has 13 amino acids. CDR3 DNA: TGTGCCAGTAATAGACAGAACAATCAGCCCCAGCATTTT. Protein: CASNRQNNQPQHF.

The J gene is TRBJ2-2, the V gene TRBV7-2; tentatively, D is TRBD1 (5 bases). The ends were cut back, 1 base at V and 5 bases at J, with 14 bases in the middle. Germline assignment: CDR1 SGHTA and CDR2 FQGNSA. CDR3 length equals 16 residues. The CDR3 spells CASSLDTGPPTGELFF. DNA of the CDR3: TGTGCCAGCAGCTTAGATACAGGACCCCCTACCGGGGAGCTGTTTTTT.

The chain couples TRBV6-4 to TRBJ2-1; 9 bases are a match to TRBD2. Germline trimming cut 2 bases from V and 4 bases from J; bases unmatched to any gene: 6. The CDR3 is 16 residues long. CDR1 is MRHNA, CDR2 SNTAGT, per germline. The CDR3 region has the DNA TGTGCCAGCAGTGACGGTCTGCGGGGGGGATACAATGAGCAGTTCTTC. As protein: CASSDGLRGGYNEQFF.

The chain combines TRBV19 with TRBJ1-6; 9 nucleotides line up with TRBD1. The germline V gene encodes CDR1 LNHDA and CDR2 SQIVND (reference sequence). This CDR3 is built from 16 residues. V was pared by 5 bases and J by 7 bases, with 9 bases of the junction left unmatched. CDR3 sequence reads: CASSPLPDRGNSPLHF. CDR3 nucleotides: TGTGCCAGTAGTCCCCTCCCGGACAGGGGCAATTCACCCCTCCACTTT.

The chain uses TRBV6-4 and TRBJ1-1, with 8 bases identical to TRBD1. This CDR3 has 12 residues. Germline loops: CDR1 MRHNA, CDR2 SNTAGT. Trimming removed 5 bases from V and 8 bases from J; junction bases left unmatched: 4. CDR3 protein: CASSNDRGEAFF. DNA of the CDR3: TGTGCCAGCAGTAACGACAGGGGAGAAGCTTTCTTT.

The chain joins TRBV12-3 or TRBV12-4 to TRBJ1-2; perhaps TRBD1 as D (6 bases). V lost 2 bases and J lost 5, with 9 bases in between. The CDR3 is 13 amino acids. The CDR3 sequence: CASSLQGKYGYTF. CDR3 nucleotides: TGTGCCAGCAGTTTACAGGGGAAGTATGGCTACACCTTC.

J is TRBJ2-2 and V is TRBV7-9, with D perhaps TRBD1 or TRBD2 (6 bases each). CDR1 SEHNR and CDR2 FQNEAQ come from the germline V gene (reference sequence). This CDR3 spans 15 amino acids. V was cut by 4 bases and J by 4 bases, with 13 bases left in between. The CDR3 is CASSSDRRGTGELFF. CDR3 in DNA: TGTGCCAGCAGCTCCGACAGGCGGGGCACCGGGGAGCTGTTTTTT.

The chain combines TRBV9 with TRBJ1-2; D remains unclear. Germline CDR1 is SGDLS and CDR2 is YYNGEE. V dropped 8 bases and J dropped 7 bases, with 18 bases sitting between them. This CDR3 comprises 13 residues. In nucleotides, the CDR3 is TGTGCCAGTACAATTGGAGGATCGGGTGGCTACACCTTC. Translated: CASTIGGSGGYTF.